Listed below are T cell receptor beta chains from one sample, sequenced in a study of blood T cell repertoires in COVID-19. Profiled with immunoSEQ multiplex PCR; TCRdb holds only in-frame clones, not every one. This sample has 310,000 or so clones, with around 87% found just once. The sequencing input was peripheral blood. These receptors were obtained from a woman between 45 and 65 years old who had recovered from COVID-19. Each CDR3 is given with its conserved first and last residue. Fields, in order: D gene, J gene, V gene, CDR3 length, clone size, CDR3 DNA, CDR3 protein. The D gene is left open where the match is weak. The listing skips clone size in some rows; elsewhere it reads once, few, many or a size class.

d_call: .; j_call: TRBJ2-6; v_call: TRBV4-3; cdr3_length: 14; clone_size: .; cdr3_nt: TGCGCCAGCAGCCAAGTAGGAGGTGACAACGTCCTGACTTTC; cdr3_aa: CASSQVGGDNVLTF
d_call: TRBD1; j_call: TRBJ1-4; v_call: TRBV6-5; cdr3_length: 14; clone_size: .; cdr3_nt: TGTGCCAGCAGTACCGGGACAGGGAGTGAAAAACTGTTTTTT; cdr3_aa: CASSTGTGSEKLFF
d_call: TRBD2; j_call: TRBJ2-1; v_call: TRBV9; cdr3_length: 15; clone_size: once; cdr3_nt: TGTGCCAGCAGCGCAGGACTAGCGGGATACAATGAGCAGTTCTTC; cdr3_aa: CASSAGLAGYNEQFF
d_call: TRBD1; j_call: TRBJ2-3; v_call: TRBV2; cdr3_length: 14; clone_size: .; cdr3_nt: TGTGCCAGCAGGGGGACAGTTAGCACAGATACGCAGTATTTT; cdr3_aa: CASRGTVSTDTQYF
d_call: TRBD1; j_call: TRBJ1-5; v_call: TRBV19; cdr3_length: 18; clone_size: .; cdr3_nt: TGTGCCAGTAGTACCGGGACAGGGGGCGTATTTGGCAATCAGCCCCAGCATTTT; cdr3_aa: CASSTGTGGVFGNQPQHF
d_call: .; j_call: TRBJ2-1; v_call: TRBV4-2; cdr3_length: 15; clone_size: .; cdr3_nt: TGTGCCAGCAGCCAAGGTTCAGCGGGCCACAATGAGCAGTTCTTC; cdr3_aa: CASSQGSAGHNEQFF
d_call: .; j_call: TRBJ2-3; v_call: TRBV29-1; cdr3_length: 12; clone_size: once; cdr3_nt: TGCAGCGTCCAGGGAAGCACAGATACGCAGTATTTT; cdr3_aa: CSVQGSTDTQYF
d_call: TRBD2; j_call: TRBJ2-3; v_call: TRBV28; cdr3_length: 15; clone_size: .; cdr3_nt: TGTGCCAGCAGTCCGCCGGGACTAGGGGGTGATACGCAGTATTTT; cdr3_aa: CASSPPGLGGDTQYF
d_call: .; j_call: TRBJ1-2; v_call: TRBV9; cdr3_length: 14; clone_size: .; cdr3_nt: TGTGCCAGCAGCGTAGCATGGGGCTACTATGGCTACACCTTC; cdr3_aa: CASSVAWGYYGYTF
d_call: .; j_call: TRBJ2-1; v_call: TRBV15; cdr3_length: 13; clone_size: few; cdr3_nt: TGTGCCACCAGCAGAGTTTTGGGGGGTGAGCAGTTCTTC; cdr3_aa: CATSRVLGGEQFF
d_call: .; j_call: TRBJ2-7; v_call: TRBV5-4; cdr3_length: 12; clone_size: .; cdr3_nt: TGTGCCAGCAGCTTGGATAATCTCGAGCAGTACTTC; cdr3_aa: CASSLDNLEQYF
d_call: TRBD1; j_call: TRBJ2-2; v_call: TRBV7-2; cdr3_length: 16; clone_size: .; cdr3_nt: TGTGCCAGCAGCCTGGGAGGACAGGGACGTGCCGGGGAGCTGTTTTTT; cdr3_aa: CASSLGGQGRAGELFF
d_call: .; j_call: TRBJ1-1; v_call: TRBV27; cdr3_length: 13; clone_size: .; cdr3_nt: TGTGCCAGCAGTTGGACAGTGAACACTGAAGCTTTCTTT; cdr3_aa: CASSWTVNTEAFF
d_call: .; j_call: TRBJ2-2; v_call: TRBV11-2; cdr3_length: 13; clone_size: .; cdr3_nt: TGTGCCAGCAGCTTAGACCCAACCGGGGAGCTGTTTTTT; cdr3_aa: CASSLDPTGELFF
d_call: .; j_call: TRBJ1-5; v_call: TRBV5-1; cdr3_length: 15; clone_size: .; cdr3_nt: TGCGCCAGCAGCTTGTCTCCAGGGAGCAATCAGCCCCAGCATTTT; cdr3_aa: CASSLSPGSNQPQHF
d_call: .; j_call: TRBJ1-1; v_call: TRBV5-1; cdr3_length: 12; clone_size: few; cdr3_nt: TGCGCCAGTTCGGGGACACCCCCTGAAGCTTTCTTT; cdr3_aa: CASSGTPPEAFF
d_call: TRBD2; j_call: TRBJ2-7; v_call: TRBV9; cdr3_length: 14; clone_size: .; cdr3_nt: TGTGCCAGCAGCGTAGCGACTAGCGGGGGCGAGCAGTACTTC; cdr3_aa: CASSVATSGGEQYF
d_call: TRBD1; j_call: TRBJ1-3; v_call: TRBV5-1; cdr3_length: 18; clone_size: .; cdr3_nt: TGCGCCAGCAGCTTGGAAGGGACAGCTCTACGCTCTGGAAACACCATATATTTT; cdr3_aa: CASSLEGTALRSGNTIYF
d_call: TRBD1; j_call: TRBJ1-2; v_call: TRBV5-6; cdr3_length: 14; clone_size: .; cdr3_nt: TGTGCCAGCAGCTTTTACAGGGGATCTAATGGCTACACCTTC; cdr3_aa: CASSFYRGSNGYTF
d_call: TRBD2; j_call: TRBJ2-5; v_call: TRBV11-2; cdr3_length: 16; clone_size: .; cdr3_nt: TGTGCCAGCAGCTTAGCTCGACTAGCGGGAGACGTGACCCAGTACTTC; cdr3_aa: CASSLARLAGDVTQYF
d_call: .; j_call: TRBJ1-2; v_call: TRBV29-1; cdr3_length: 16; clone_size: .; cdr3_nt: TGCAGCGTCTGGGGCTTGGGGCAGGGCGTTCACTATGGCTACACCTTC; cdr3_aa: CSVWGLGQGVHYGYTF
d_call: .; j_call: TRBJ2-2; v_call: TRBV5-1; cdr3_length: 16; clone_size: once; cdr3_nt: TGCGCCAGCAGCCCCATACGATTACAGGGACCCGGGGAGCTGTTTTTT; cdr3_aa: CASSPIRLQGPGELFF
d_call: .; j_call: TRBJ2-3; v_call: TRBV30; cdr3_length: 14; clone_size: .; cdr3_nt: TGTGCCTGGAGTAGGGGGCTAGCGACAGATACGCAGTATTTT; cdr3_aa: CAWSRGLATDTQYF
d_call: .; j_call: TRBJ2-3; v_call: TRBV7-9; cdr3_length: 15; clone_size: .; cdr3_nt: TGTGCCAGCAGGGTCGATAGCGGATACACAGATACGCAGTATTTT; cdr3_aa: CASRVDSGYTDTQYF
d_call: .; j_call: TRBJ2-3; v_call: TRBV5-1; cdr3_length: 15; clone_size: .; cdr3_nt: TGCGCCAGCAGCGTCCTTAGCGCGCGCACGGATACGCAGTATTTT; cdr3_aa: CASSVLSARTDTQYF
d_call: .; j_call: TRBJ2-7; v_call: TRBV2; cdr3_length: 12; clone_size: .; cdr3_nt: TGTGCCAGCAGCCCCGGGAACTACGAGCAGTACTTC; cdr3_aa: CASSPGNYEQYF
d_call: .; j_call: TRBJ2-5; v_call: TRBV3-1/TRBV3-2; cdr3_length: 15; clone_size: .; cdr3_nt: TGTGCCAGCAGCCTGGGCGGGGCTCCGGGAGAGACCCAGTACTTC; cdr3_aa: CASSLGGAPGETQYF
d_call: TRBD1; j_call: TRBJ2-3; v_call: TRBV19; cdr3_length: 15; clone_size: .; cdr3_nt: TGTGCCAGTAGAAACAGGGGGTCCTACACAGATACGCAGTATTTT; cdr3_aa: CASRNRGSYTDTQYF
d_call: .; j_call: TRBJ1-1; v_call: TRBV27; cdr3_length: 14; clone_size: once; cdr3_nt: TGTGCCAGCAGCCCCTGGGGCCGGAACACTGAAGCTTTCTTT; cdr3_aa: CASSPWGRNTEAFF
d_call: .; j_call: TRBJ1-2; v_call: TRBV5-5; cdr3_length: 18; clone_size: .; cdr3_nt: TGTGCCAGCAGCCCACGAGGGTTGACAGGTTCGGGCTATGGAGGCTACACCTTC; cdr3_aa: CASSPRGLTGSGYGGYTF
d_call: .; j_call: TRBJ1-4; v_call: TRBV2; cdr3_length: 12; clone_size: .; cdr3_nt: TGTGCCAGCAGTGATTCGGGGGAAAAACTGTTTTTT; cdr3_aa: CASSDSGEKLFF
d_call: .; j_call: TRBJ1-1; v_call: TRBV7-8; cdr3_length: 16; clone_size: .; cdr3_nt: TGTGCCAGCAGCTTATATGGCGGGCAGTCGAACACTGAAGCTTTCTTT; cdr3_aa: CASSLYGGQSNTEAFF
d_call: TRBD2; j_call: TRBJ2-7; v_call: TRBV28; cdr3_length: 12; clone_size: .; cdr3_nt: TGTGCCAGCAGTTCCTCCGGGACTAGCCTGTACTTC; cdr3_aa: CASSSSGTSLYF
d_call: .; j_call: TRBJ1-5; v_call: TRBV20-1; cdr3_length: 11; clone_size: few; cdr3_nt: TGCAGTGCTCAGAGGGTGGGCTCCCAGCATTTT; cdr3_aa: CSAQRVGSQHF
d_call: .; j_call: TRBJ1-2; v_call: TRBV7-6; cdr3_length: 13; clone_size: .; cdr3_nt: TGTGCCAGCAGCCCCGTCCCTAACTATGGCTACACCTTC; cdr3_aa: CASSPVPNYGYTF
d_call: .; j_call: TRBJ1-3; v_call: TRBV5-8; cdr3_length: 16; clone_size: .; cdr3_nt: TGTGCCAGCAGCTTGGGAGACAGTCACTCTGGAAACACCATATATTTT; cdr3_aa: CASSLGDSHSGNTIYF
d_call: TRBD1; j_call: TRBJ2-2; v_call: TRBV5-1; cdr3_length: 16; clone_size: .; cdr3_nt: TGCGCCAGCGCCTCAAGGACAGGGGCGAACACCGGGGAGCTGTTTTTT; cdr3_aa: CASASRTGANTGELFF
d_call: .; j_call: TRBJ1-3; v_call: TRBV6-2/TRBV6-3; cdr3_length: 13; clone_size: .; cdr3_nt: TGTGCCAGCAGTTACGCGTCTGGAAACACCATATATTTT; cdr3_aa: CASSYASGNTIYF
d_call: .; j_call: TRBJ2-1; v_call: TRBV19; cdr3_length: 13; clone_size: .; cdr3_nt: TGTGCCAGTGCGGACACTGGACGCAATGAGCAGTTCTTC; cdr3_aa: CASADTGRNEQFF
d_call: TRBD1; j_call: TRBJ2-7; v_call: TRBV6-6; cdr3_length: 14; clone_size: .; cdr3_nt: TGTGCCAGCAGTTACGGGGACAGAATCTACGAGCAGTACTTC; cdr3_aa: CASSYGDRIYEQYF
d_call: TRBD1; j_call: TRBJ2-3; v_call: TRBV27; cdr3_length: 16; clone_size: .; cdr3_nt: TGTGCCAGCAGTCCGGGGCGGGGACAGGGGGCTGATACGCAGTATTTT; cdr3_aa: CASSPGRGQGADTQYF
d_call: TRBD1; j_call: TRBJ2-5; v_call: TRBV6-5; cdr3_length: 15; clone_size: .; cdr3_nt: TGTGCCAGCAGTTACATAGGACAGGGGCAGGAGACCCAGTACTTC; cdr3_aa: CASSYIGQGQETQYF
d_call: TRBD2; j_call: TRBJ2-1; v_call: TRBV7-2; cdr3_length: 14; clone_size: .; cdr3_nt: TGTGCCAGCATTCTAGCGGGTGGTTACAATGAGCAGTTCTTC; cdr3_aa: CASILAGGYNEQFF
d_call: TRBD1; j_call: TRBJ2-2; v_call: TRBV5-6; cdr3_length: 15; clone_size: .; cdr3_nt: TGTGCCAGCAGCTTGGGGACAGGGGGCGCCGGGGAGCTGTTTTTT; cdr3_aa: CASSLGTGGAGELFF
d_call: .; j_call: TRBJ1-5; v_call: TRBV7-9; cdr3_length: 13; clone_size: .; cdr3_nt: TGTGCCAGCAGCCCACCAGGATCCCAGCCCCAGCATTTT; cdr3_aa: CASSPPGSQPQHF
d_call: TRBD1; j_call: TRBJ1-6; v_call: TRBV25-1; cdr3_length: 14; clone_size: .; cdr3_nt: TGTGCCAGCAGCCCGGTAGACAGGGATTCACCCCTCCACTTT; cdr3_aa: CASSPVDRDSPLHF
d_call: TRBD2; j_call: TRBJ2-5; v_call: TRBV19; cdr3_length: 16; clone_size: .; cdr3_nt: TGTGCCAGTAGCACGCCCGGACTAGCGGGAGCGGAGACCCAGTACTTC; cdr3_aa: CASSTPGLAGAETQYF
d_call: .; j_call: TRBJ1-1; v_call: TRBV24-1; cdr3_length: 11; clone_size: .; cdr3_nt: TGTGCCACTTCATTCCGGGGGGAAGCTTTCTTT; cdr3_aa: CATSFRGEAFF
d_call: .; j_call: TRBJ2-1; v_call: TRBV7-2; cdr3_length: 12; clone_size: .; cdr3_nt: TGTGCCAGCAGTATCGAACCCAGGGAGCAGTTCTTC; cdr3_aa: CASSIEPREQFF
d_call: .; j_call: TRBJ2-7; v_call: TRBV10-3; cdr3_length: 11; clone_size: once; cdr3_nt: TGTGCCATGGGGGGAGGCTACGAGCAGTACTTC; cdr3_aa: CAMGGGYEQYF
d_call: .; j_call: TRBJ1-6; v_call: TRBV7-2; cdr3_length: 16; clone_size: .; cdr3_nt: TGTGCCAGCAGCTTCGATCTCCTCAGGGGAACCTCACCCCTCCACTTT; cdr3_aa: CASSFDLLRGTSPLHF
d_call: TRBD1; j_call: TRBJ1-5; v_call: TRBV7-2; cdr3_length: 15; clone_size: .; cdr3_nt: TGTGCCAGCAGCTTAAAGGGGGCAGGGCGTCAGCCCCAGCATTTT; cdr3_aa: CASSLKGAGRQPQHF
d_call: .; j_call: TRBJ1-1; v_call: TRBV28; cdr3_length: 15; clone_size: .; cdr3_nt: TGTGCCAGCAGTCCCCGGGGAGGGACGAACACTGAAGCTTTCTTT; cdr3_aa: CASSPRGGTNTEAFF
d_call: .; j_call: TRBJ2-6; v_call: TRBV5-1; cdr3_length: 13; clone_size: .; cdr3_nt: TGCGCCAGCAGCTTGGTAGGGGATGACGTCCTGACTTTC; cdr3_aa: CASSLVGDDVLTF
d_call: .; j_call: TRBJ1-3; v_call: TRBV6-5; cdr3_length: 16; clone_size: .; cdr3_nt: TGTGCCAGCAGTTACTCGTCGGGGGACGCTGGAAACACCATATATTTT; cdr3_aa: CASSYSSGDAGNTIYF
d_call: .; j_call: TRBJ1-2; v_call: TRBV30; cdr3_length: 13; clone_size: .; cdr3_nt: TGTGCCAGGTACAGGGTCCCCCGTGATGGCTACACCTTC; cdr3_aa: CARYRVPRDGYTF
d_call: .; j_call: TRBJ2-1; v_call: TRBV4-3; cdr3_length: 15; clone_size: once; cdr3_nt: TGCGCCAGCAGCCAAGGGCTAGAGTGGGGGCATGAGCAGTTCTTC; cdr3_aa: CASSQGLEWGHEQFF